The next 18 T cell receptor beta chains were all read from a single sample in a study of lymphopenia after photon versus proton radiotherapy. Only in-frame clones appear in the TCRdb table, and some are missing; sequencing was by immunoSEQ multiplex PCR. Of around 20,000 clones detected, around 90% appear once; the ten largest clones hold approximately 1.5%. Here the sequenced sample was peripheral blood, taken from a patient treated with photon-based radiotherapy. The receptors were gathered from a woman aged 40 to 49 with cholangiocarcinoma.

CDR3 amino acids: CASSVVGGGADTQYF. CDR3 coding DNA: TGTGCCAGCAGCGTAGTCGGGGGAGGCGCAGATACGCAGTATTTT. This chain uses TRBV9 with TRBJ2-3; possible D gene TRBD2, 6 bases. Germline V gene sequence: CDR1 SGDLS, CDR2 YYNGEE. V lost 0 bases and J 4 bases, leaving 12 bases between the germline ends. CDR3 length: 15 residues.

The chain employs TRBV27 and TRBJ2-2, with a possible D match to TRBD2 (5 bases). Germline V gene lookup returns CDR1 MNHEY and CDR2 SMNVEV (reference sequence). Between the trimmed V and J ends, which lost 2 bases and 7 bases, there was a span of 26 bases. This CDR3 comprises 19 residues. The CDR3 sequence is CASSLQVPSSRLMVGELFF. CDR3 coding DNA: TGTGCCAGCAGTTTACAGGTTCCGTCTAGCCGATTGATGGTCGGGGAGCTGTTTTTT.

The CDR3 spells CASLDSPSSYNEQFF. In DNA, the CDR3 is TGTGCCAGCCTTGATTCCCCGAGCTCCTACAATGAGCAGTTCTTC. The chain combines TRBV5-8 with TRBJ2-1; D gene unclear. CDR3 length: 15 residues. Between the trimmed V and J ends, which lost 7 bases and 0 bases, there was a span of 14 bases. CDR1 SGHTS and CDR2 YDEGEE come from the germline V gene.

The V and J genes are TRBV5-5 and TRBJ2-7, with 12 nucleotides matching TRBD2. Germline assignment: CDR1 SGHKS and CDR2 YYEKEE (reference sequence). The J segment lost 1 base and the V segment lost 2 bases, leaving 10 bases of the junction unmatched. There are 18 residues in the CDR3. DNA of the CDR3: TGTGCCAGCAGCTTTGGCCTAGCGGGAGGGCCTTTATCCTACGAGCAGTACTTC. This encodes CASSFGLAGGPLSYEQYF.

The V call is TRBV5-1, the J call TRBJ2-5; 10 bases line up with TRBD2. CDR1 is SGHRS, CDR2 YFSETQ, per germline. The V gene end was trimmed by 0 bases and the J gene end by 2 bases; junction bases not matched to a gene: 4. The CDR3 is 16 residues long. In DNA form, the CDR3 reads TGCGCCAGCAGCTTGGGTTCTAGCGGGGGACAAGAGACCCAGTACTTC. The encoded protein is CASSLGSSGGQETQYF.

The V gene is TRBV4-2, the J gene TRBJ2-7; 9 nucleotides match TRBD1. The CDR3 is 15 amino acids. CDR1 LGHNA and CDR2 YNFKEQ come from the germline V gene. The trim removed 4 bases at V and 2 bases at J, leaving 6 bases unmatched. CDR3 DNA sequence: TGTGCCAGCAGCCCCACCCGGGACAGGGCCTACGAGCAGTACTTC. Residues: CASSPTRDRAYEQYF.

The chain has TRBV12-5 and TRBJ2-2, with TRBD1 matching over 8 bases. V was clipped by 6 bases and J by 4 bases; unmatched bases: 10. The CDR3 totals 16 residues. Germline V gene sequence: CDR1 LGHNT, CDR2 FRNRAP. CDR3 sequence reads: CASGRHRDRSTGELFF. CDR3 nucleotide sequence: TGTGCTAGTGGCCGGCACCGGGACAGGAGCACCGGGGAGCTGTTTTTT.

J is TRBJ2-7 and V is TRBV6-1, with 16 bases identical to TRBD2. V was clipped by 2 bases and J by 7 bases; unmatched bases: 14. CDR1 and CDR2 from the germline V gene are MNHNS and SASEGT. The CDR3 runs 19 residues. The CDR3 DNA reads TGTGCCAGCAGTGAAATAAGGTTCATAGGGACTAGCGGGAGGGGTGAGCAGTACTTC. Protein sequence: CASSEIRFIGTSGRGEQYF.

The chain links TRBV9 to TRBJ2-7; D is unclear. Germline CDR1 reads SGDLS; CDR2 reads YYNGEE. CDR3 length: 15 residues. The V gene lost 4 bases and the J gene lost 0 bases, with 14 bases spanning the gap. The CDR3 loop reads CASSSSAASSYEQYF. The CDR3 DNA reads as TGTGCCAGCAGCTCTTCGGCGGCCTCCTCCTACGAGCAGTACTTC.

V usage is TRBV19 and J usage is TRBJ1-1; D unresolved. Trimming stripped 10 bases from V and 1 base from J, with 13 bases between. In germline, CDR1 is LNHDA, CDR2 SQIVND (reference sequence). The CDR3 runs 13 residues. CDR3: CATSIRGNTEAFF. CDR3 coding DNA: TGTGCCACCAGTATACGCGGGAACACTGAAGCTTTCTTT.

The V and J genes are TRBV7-2 and TRBJ1-5, with D possibly being TRBD1 (6 bases). V was pared by 1 base and J by 6 bases, with 16 bases between. Germline CDR1 and CDR2: SGHTA and FQGNSA. This CDR3 comprises 16 residues. DNA for the CDR3: TGTGCCAGCAGCTTAGTGGGGGGCGCGATCATTCAGCCCCAGCATTTT. This sequence encodes CASSLVGGAIIQPQHF.

The chain joins TRBV4-1 to TRBJ1-6; the D gene is possibly TRBD1 (6 bases). V was clipped by 0 bases and J by 1 base, with 13 bases between them. The V gene's germline CDR1 is MGHRA and CDR2 YSYEKL. The CDR3 has 18 amino acids. The CDR3 here is CASSQDPAGESYNSPLHF. The DNA of the CDR3 is TGCGCCAGCAGCCAAGATCCGGCAGGGGAGTCCTATAATTCACCCCTCCACTTT.

This chain joins TRBV10-3 and TRBJ2-7; 7 bases agree with TRBD1. The CDR3 length is 14 residues. V lost 5 bases to trimming and J lost 5 bases; unmatched junction nucleotides: 9. CDR1 is ENHRY and CDR2 is SYGVKD in the germline V gene. This chain's CDR3 is CAISPSGQEDEQYF. The DNA of the CDR3 is TGTGCCATCAGTCCCTCCGGACAGGAGGACGAGCAGTACTTC.

This chain uses TRBV11-2 with TRBJ1-1; D not resolved. V was pared by 4 bases and J by 0 bases, with 3 bases between. Germline V CDR1 and CDR2: SGHAT, FQNNGV. This CDR3 is built from 12 residues. CDR3: CASSYLNTEAFF. In nucleotides, the CDR3 is TGTGCCAGCAGCTACCTGAACACTGAAGCTTTCTTT.

The V and J genes are TRBV7-9 and TRBJ2-1; perhaps TRBD1 as D (5 bases). In germline, CDR1 is SEHNR, CDR2 FQNEAQ (reference sequence). The CDR3 extends over 15 amino acids. V lost 11 bases and J lost 0, with 17 bases in between. The CDR3 here is CALQQGSSSYNEQFF. The CDR3 DNA reads as TGTGCCCTCCAGCAGGGTTCGAGCTCCTACAATGAGCAGTTCTTC.

This chain uses TRBV2 with TRBJ1-4; D remains ambiguous. V lost 6 bases, J lost 4 bases, and 6 bases lay in between. Germline V gene data show CDR1 as SNHLY and CDR2 as FYNNEI. This CDR3 has 12 residues. CDR3 in amino acids: CASRVSNEKLFF. In nucleotides, the CDR3 is TGTGCCAGCAGGGTCAGTAATGAAAAACTGTTTTTT.

The genes are TRBV19 and TRBJ2-1; no clear D. The CDR3 spans 16 residues. The V gene lost 6 bases and the J gene lost 0 bases, with 15 bases spanning the gap. Germline V gene lookup returns CDR1 LNHDA and CDR2 SQIVND (reference sequence). Written as DNA, the CDR3 is TGTGCCAGTAGCTATCGGACGGAAAGCTCCTACAATGAGCAGTTCTTC. Protein product: CASSYRTESSYNEQFF.

The DNA for the CDR3 is TGTGCCAGCAGTCCCCTTGGGAGGGGGCCCCAGCCCCAGCATTTT. Protein: CASSPLGRGPQPQHF. V gene TRBV28 combines with J gene TRBJ1-5; TRBD1 agrees at 7 bases. The CDR3 extends over 15 amino acids. The junction had 11 bases not matched to a gene; V was cut back by 5 bases and J by 7 bases. CDR1 is MDHEN and CDR2 is SYDVKM in the germline V gene.